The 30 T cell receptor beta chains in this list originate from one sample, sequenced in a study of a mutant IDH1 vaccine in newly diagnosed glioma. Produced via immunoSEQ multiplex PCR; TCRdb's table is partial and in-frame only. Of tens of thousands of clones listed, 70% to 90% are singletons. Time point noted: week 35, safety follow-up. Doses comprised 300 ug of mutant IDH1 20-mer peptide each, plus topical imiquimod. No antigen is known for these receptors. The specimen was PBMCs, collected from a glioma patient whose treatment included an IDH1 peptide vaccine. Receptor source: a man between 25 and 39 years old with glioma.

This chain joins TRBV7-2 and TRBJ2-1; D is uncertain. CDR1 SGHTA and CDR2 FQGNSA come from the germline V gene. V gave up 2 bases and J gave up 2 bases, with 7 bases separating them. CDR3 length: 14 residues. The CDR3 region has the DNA TGTGCCAGCAGCTTATTACCCACCTACAATGAGCAGTTCTTC. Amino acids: CASSLLPTYNEQFF. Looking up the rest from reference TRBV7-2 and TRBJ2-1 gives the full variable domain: GAGVSQSPSNKVTEKGKDVELRCDPISGHTALYWYRQSLGQGLEFLIYFQGNSAPDKSGLPSDRFSAERTGGSVSTLTIQRTQQEDSAVYLCASSLLPTYNEQFFGPGTRLTVL.

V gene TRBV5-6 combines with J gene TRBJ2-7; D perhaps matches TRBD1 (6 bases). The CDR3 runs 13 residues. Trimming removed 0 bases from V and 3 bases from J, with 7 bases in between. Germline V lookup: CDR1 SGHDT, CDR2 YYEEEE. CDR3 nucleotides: TGTGCCAGCAGCTTGGGACAGGTCTACGAGCAGTACTTC. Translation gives CASSLGQVYEQYF.

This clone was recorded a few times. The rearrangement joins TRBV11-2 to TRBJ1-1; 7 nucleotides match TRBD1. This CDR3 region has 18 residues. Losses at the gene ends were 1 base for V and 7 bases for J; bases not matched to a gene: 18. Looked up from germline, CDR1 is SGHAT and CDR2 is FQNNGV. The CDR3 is CASSLGAGQLLTRSEAFF. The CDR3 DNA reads TGTGCCAGCAGCTTAGGCGCGGGACAGCTTCTTACCCGGAGTGAAGCTTTCTTT. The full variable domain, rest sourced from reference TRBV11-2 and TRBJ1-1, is EAGVAQSPRYKIIEKRQSVAFWCNPISGHATLYWYQQILGQGPKLLIQFQNNGVVDDSQLPKDRFSAERLKGVDSTLKIQPAKLEDSAVYLCASSLGAGQLLTRSEAFFGQGTRLTVV.

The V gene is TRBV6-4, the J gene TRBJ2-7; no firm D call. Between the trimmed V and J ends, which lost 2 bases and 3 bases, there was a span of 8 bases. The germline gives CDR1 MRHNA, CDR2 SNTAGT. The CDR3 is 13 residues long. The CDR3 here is CASSDKGNYEQYF. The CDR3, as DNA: TGTGCCAGCAGTGACAAGGGCAACTACGAGCAGTACTTC.

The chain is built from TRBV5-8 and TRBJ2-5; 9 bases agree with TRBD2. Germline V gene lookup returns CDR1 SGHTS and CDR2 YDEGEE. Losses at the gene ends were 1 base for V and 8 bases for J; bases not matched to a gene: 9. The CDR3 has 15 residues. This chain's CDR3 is CASSLSGSGRITQYF. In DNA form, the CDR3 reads TGTGCCAGCAGCTTGAGCGGTAGCGGGAGAATAACCCAGTACTTC.

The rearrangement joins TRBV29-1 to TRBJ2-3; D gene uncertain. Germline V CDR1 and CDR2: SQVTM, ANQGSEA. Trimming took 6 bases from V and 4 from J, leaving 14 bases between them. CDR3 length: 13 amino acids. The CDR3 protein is CSVSTRRPDTQYF. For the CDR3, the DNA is TGCAGCGTGTCGACGCGGCGCCCAGATACGCAGTATTTT.

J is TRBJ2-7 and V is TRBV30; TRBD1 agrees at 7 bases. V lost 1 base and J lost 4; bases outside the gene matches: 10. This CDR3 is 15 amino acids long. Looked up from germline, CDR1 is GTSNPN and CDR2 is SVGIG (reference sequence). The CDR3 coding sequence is TGTGCCTGGAGTGCTTACAGGGGATATGGGTACGAGCAGTACTTC. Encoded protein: CAWSAYRGYGYEQYF.

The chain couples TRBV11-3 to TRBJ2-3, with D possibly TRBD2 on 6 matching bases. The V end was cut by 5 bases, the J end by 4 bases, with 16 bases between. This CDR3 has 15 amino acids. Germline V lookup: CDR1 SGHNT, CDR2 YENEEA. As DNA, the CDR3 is TGTGCCAGCAGCGATCGCGGGATGACCCCAGATACGCAGTATTTT. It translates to CASSDRGMTPDTQYF.

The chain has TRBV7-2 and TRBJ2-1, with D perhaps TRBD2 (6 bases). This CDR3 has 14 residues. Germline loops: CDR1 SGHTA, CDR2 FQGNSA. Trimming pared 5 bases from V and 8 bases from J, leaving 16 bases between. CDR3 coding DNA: TGTGCCAGCAGCCGTAGGGACTTAGCCGATGAGCAGTTCTTC. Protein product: CASSRRDLADEQFF. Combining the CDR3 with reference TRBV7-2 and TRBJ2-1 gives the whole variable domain GAGVSQSPSNKVTEKGKDVELRCDPISGHTALYWYRQSLGQGLEFLIYFQGNSAPDKSGLPSDRFSAERTGGSVSTLTIQRTQQEDSAVYLCASSRRDLADEQFFGPGTRLTVL.

In DNA, the CDR3 is TGTGCCAGCAGCGTAGACAGAAACTATGGCTACACCTTC. Translated: CASSVDRNYGYTF. V usage is TRBV9 and J usage is TRBJ1-2; D is unresolved. The CDR3 runs 13 residues. V lost 0 bases to trimming and J lost 2 bases, with 5 bases between them. CDR1 SGDLS and CDR2 YYNGEE come from the germline V gene.

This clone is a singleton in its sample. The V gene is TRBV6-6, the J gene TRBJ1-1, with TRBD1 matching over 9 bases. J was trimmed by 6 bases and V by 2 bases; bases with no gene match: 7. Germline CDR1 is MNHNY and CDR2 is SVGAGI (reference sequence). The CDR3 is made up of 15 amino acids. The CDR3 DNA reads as TGTGCCAGCAGTTACGCGGGACAGGGTGGGGCTGAAGCTTTCTTT. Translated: CASSYAGQGGAEAFF.

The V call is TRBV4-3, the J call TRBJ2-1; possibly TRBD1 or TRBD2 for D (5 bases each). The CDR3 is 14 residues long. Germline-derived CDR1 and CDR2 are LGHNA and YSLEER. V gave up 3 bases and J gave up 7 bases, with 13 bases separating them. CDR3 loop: CASSQSRGVNEQFF. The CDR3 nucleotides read TGCGCCAGCAGCCAGTCCCGGGGCGTTAATGAGCAGTTCTTC.

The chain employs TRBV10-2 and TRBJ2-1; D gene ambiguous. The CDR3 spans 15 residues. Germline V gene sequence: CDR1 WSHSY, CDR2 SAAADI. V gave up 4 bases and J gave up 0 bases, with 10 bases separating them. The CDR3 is CASSGMVSSYNEQFF. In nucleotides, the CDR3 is TGCGCCAGCAGTGGTATGGTAAGCTCCTACAATGAGCAGTTCTTC.

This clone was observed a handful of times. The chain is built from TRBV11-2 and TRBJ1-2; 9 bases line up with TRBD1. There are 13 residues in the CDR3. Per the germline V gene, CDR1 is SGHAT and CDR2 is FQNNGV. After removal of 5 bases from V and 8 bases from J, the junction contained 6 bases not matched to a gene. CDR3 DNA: TGTGCCAGCAGCCTTGGGACAGGGAACGGCTACACCTTC. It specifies CASSLGTGNGYTF.

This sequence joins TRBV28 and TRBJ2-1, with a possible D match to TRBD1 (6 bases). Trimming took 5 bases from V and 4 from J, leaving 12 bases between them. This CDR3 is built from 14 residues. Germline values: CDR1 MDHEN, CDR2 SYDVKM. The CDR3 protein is CASSKRTAYNEQFF. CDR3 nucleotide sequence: TGTGCCAGCAGTAAAAGGACAGCATACAATGAGCAGTTCTTC. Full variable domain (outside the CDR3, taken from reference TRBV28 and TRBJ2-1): DVKVTQSSRYLVKRTGEKVFLECVQDMDHENMFWYRQDPGLGLRLIYFSYDVKMKEKGDIPEGYSVSREKKERFSLILESASTNQTSMYLCASSKRTAYNEQFFGPGTRLTVL.

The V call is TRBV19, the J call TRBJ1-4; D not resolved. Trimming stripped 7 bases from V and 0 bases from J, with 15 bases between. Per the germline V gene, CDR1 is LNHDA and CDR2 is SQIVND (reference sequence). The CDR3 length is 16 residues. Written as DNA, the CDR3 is TGTGCCAGTACCGACGGAGGACGCTCAACTAATGAAAAACTGTTTTTT. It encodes CASTDGGRSTNEKLFF.

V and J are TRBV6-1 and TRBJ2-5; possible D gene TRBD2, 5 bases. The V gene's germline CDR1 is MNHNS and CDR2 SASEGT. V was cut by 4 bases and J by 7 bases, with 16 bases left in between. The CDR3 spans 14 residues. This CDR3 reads CASSGKGFGGTQYF. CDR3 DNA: TGTGCCAGCAGTGGAAAGGGATTTGGAGGGACCCAGTACTTC.

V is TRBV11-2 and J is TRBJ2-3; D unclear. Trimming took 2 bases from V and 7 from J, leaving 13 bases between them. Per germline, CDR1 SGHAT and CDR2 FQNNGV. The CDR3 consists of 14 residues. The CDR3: CASSLKIESYTQYF. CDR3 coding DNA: TGTGCCAGCAGCTTAAAAATCGAGAGCTATACGCAGTATTTT.

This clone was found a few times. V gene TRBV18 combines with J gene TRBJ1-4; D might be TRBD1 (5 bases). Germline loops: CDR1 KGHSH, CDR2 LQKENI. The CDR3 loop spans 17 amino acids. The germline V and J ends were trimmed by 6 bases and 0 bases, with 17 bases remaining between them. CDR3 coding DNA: TGTGCCAGCTCCCAATATAGGGACTTTGCAACTAATGAAAAACTGTTTTTT. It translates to CASSQYRDFATNEKLFF.

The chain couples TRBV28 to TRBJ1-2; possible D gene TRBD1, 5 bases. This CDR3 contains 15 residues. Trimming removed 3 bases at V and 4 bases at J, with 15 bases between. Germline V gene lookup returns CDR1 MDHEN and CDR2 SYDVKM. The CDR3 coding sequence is TGTGCCAGCAGTTTCCGGGACCGTGAAACCTATGGCTACACCTTC. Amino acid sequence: CASSFRDRETYGYTF.

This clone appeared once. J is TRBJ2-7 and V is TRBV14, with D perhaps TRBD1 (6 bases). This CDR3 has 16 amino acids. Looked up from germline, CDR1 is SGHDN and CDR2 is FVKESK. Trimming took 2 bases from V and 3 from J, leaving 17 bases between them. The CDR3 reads CASSQRRGGGRYEQYF. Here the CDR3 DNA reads TGTGCCAGCAGCCAAAGGCGTGGGGGCGGACGCTACGAGCAGTACTTC.

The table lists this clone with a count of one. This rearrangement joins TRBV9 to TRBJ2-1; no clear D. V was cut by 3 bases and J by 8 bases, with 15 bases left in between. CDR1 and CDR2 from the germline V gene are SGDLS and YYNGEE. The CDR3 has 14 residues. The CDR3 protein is CASSGLLNQYEQFF. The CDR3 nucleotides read TGTGCCAGCAGCGGGCTGCTTAACCAATATGAGCAGTTCTTC.

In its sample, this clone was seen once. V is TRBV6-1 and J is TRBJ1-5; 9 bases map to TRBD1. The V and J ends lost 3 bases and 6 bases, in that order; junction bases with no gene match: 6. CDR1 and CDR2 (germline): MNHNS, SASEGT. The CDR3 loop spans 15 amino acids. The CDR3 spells CASSDLTGGLQPQHF. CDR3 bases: TGTGCCAGCAGTGATTTAACAGGGGGCCTTCAGCCCCAGCATTTT.

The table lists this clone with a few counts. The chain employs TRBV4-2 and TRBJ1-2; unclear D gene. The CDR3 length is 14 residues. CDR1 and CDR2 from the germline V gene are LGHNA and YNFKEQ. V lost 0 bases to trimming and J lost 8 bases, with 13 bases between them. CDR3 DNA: TGTGCCAGCAGCCAAGATCGATTGGGCTGGGGCTACACCTTC. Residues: CASSQDRLGWGYTF.

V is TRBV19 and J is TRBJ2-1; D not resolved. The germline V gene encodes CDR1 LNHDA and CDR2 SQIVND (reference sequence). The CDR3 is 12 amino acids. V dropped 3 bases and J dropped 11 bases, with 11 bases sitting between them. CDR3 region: CASSIIPGQQFF. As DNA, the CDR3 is TGTGCCAGTAGTATTATTCCCGGCCAGCAGTTCTTC.

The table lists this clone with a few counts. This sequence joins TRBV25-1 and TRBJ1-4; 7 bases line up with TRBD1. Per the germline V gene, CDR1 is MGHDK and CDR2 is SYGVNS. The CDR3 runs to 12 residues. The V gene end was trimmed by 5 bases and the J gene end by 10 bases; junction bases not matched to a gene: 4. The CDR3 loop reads CASSQAGGKLFF. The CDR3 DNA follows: TGTGCCAGCAGTCAAGCAGGGGGAAAACTGTTTTTT. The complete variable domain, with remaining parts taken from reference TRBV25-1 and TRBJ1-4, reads EADIYQTPRYLVIGTGKKITLECSQTMGHDKMYWYQQDPGMELHLIHYSYGVNSTEKGDLSSESTVSRIRTEHFPLTLESARPSHTSQYLCASSQAGGKLFFGSGTQLSVL.

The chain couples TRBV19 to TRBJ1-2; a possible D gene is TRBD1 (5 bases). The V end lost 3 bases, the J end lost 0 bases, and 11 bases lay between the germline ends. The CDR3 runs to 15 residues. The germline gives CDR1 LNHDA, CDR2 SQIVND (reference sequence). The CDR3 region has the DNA TGTGCCAGTAGTATGGGGACGGCAGCTAACTATGGCTACACCTTC. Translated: CASSMGTAANYGYTF.

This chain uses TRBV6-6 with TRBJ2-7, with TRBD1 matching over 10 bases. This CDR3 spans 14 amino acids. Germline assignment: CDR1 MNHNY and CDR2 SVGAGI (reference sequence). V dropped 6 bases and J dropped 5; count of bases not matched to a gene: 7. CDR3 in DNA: TGTGCCAGCAGCAAGCGACAGGGGGCTCACGAGCAGTACTTC. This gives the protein CASSKRQGAHEQYF.

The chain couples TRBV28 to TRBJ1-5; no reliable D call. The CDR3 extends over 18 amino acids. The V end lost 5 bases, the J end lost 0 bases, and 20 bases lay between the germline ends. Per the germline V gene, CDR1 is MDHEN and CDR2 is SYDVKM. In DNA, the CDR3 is TGTGCCAGCAGTAGTATAGGACGGGAGGTATATAGCAATCAGCCCCAGCATTTT. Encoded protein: CASSSIGREVYSNQPQHF.

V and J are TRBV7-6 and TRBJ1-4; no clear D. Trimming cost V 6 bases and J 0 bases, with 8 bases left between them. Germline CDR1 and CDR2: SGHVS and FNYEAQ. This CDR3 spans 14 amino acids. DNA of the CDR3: TGTGCCAGCAGTCCGGATGCAACTAATGAAAAACTGTTTTTT. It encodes CASSPDATNEKLFF.